This T cell receptor (beta chain) was observed in a study of blood T cell repertoires in COVID-19. The CDR3 consists of 16 residues. Germline V lookup: CDR1 SEHNR, CDR2 FQNEAQ (reference sequence). Unmatched junction bases numbered 6, after V lost 5 bases and J lost 0 bases. The protocol was immunoSEQ multiplex PCR, while the TCRdb copy is restricted to in-frame clones and leaves out a portion. The sample holds tens of thousands of clones, roughly 80% seen once. The rearrangement joins TRBV7-9 to TRBJ2-1, with 8 bases identical to TRBD2. The origin of this receptor is a woman older than 75 with active or convalescent COVID-19. Sample: peripheral blood. CDR3 in DNA: TGTGCCAGCAGCCAAAAGCGGGAGTCCTCCTACAATGAGCAGTTCTTC. This sequence encodes CASSQKRESSYNEQFF.